The 25 T cell receptor beta chains below all came from one sample that was sequenced in a study of T cell responses to AZD1222 COVID-19 vaccine. TCRdb's table, derived via immunoSEQ multiplex PCR, lists solely in-frame clones and lacks some. The sample has roughly 120,000 clones, around 89% seen once; the top ten hold 3.5% to 4%. Sequencing was performed on peripheral blood, taken 28 days after the second AZD1222 dose. These receptors were obtained from an adult who received the AZD1222 COVID-19 vaccine.

J is TRBJ2-7 and V is TRBV6-5; the match to TRBD1 covers 10 bases. CDR1 and CDR2 from the germline V gene are MNHEY and SVGAGI. With 5 bases clipped from V and 1 base from J, the junction kept 2 bases outside the gene matches. This CDR3 spans 14 amino acids. For the CDR3, the DNA is TGTGCCAGCAGTCGGGACAGGGGTTCCTACGAGCAGTACTTC. It specifies CASSRDRGSYEQYF.

The chain joins TRBV14 to TRBJ2-5; 14 bases are a match to TRBD2. Germline-derived CDR1 and CDR2 are SGHDN and FVKESK. The CDR3 length is 16 residues. The V gene end was trimmed by 0 bases and the J gene end by 3 bases; junction bases not matched to a gene: 0. CDR3 sequence (DNA): TGTGCCAGCAGCCAAGAGGGACTAGCGGGGGAAGAGACCCAGTACTTC. Amino acids: CASSQEGLAGEETQYF.

J is TRBJ1-1 and V is TRBV7-9, with D possibly TRBD1 on 6 matching bases. Trimming took off 2 bases at V and 4 bases at J, with 17 bases between the two ends. The CDR3 extends over 16 amino acids. Germline V CDR1 and CDR2: SEHNR, FQNEAQ (reference sequence). For the CDR3, the DNA is TGTGCCAGCAGCTTAACGAGAGTACAGGGAGGCACTGAAGCTTTCTTT. Encoded protein: CASSLTRVQGGTEAFF.

The chain joins TRBV9 to TRBJ2-1, with TRBD1 as a possible D gene (6 bases). This CDR3 is 15 amino acids long. Germline values: CDR1 SGDLS, CDR2 YYNGEE. Trimming pared 3 bases from V and 5 bases from J, leaving 15 bases between. CDR3 nucleotide sequence: TGTGCCAGCAGCGGCCGGGACATCATTAACAATGAGCAGTTCTTC. This gives the protein CASSGRDIINNEQFF.

The rearrangement links TRBV6-2 or TRBV6-3 to TRBJ1-1, with 10 nucleotides matching TRBD1. V lost 4 bases to trimming and J lost 2 bases; unmatched junction nucleotides: 7. Per germline, CDR1 MNHEY and CDR2 SVGEGT. This CDR3 spans 16 amino acids. For the CDR3, the DNA is TGTGCCAGCAGTTCCGGGACAGGGGTGGGCAACACTGAAGCTTTCTTT. This translates into CASSSGTGVGNTEAFF.

The V and J genes are TRBV7-8 and TRBJ2-4, with D perhaps TRBD1 (5 bases). CDR3 length: 16 residues. The germline V gene encodes CDR1 SGHVS and CDR2 FQNEAQ. The V end was cut by 3 bases, the J end by 0 bases, with 12 bases between. The CDR3 DNA follows: TGTGCCAGCAGCTTCGGCCGACAGTTAGCCAAAAACATTCAGTACTTC. It codes for CASSFGRQLAKNIQYF. Filled out from reference TRBV7-8 and TRBJ2-4, the complete variable domain reads GAGVSQSPRYKVAKRGQDVALRCDPISGHVSLFWYQQALGQGPEFLTYFQNEAQLDKSGLPSDRFFAERPEGSVSTLKIQRTQQEDSAVYLCASSFGRQLAKNIQYFGAGTRLSVL.

V is TRBV7-9 and J is TRBJ1-1; no clear D gene. Trimming stripped 1 base from V and 1 base from J, with 7 bases between. Germline V gene sequence: CDR1 SEHNR, CDR2 FQNEAQ (reference sequence). The CDR3 has 14 residues. CDR3 sequence reads: CASSLGVRNTEAFF. CDR3 DNA sequence: TGTGCCAGCAGCTTAGGCGTCCGGAACACTGAAGCTTTCTTT.

This rearrangement joins TRBV30 to TRBJ1-5, with a weak D call TRBD1 (5 bases). Germline V CDR1 and CDR2: GTSNPN, SVGIG (reference sequence). The V end lost 5 bases, the J end lost 6 bases, and 14 bases lay between the germline ends. The CDR3 covers 13 residues. CDR3 coding DNA: TGTGCCTGGGGCCAGGGTTCTGGTCAGCCCCAGCATTTT. Encoded protein: CAWGQGSGQPQHF.

The rearrangement links TRBV30 to TRBJ1-2, with D unclear. The CDR3 covers 13 residues. Germline V gene lookup returns CDR1 GTSNPN and CDR2 SVGIG (reference sequence). The V end was cut by 5 bases, the J end by 8 bases, with 18 bases between. CDR3 nucleotide sequence: TGTGCCTGGGACCGAGTTGGGGTTGGGGGCTACACCTTC. Amino acid sequence: CAWDRVGVGGYTF.

The rearrangement joins TRBV18 to TRBJ1-4, with D hard to call. CDR1 and CDR2 from the germline V gene are KGHSH and LQKENI. The CDR3 covers 12 residues. With 0 bases removed from V and 6 bases from J, the gap between germline ends came to 2 bases. The CDR3 loop reads CASSPPDEKLFF. The CDR3 coding sequence is TGTGCCAGCTCACCACCAGATGAAAAACTGTTTTTT.

The V and J genes are TRBV21-1 and TRBJ2-1; the table's D call of TRBD2 was not tested on the DNA. TRBV21-1 is recorded as a pseudogene. The CDR3 has 14 residues. This chain's CDR3 is CASSKWFEAASRFF. Written as DNA, the CDR3 is TGTGCCAGCAGCAAATGGTTCGAAGCTGCGAGCCGGTTCTTC.

CDR3 in DNA: TGTGCCAGCAGCTTATACGCGGGGACCCAAGAGACCCAGTACTTC. This encodes CASSLYAGTQETQYF. The chain is built from TRBV7-2 and TRBJ2-5; possible D gene TRBD2, 6 bases. Between the trimmed V and J ends, which lost 2 bases and 1 base, there was a span of 11 bases. CDR3 length: 15 amino acids. Germline CDR1 SGHTA, CDR2 FQGNSA.

The chain has TRBV19 and TRBJ2-2; D possibly matches TRBD1 or TRBD2 (5 bases each). This CDR3 is 15 amino acids long. Germline CDR1 LNHDA, CDR2 SQIVND (reference sequence). V was trimmed by 4 bases and J by 5 bases, leaving 14 bases between them. CDR3 loop: CASSNPGTLTGELFF. DNA of the CDR3: TGTGCCAGTAGTAACCCCGGGACGCTTACCGGGGAGCTGTTTTTT.

CDR3 amino acids: CASSQGQGLADTQYF. The CDR3, as DNA: TGTGCCAGCAGTCAGGGACAGGGGTTAGCAGATACGCAGTATTTT. V usage is TRBV6-6 and J usage is TRBJ2-3; 10 bases fit TRBD1. There are 15 residues in the CDR3. The J segment lost 4 bases and the V segment lost 5 bases, leaving 6 bases of the junction unmatched. CDR1 and CDR2 from the germline V gene are MNHNY and SVGAGI (reference sequence).

The gene calls are TRBV6-2 or TRBV6-3 and TRBJ1-3; TRBD1 matches at 9 bases. Trimming removed 5 bases from V and 2 bases from J; junction bases left unmatched: 13. Germline V gene data show CDR1 as MNHEY and CDR2 as SVGEGT. The CDR3 runs to 18 residues. The CDR3 region has the DNA TGTGCCAGCAGTAAACTCCGACGGACAGGGGAAGCTGGAAACACCATATATTTT. It translates to CASSKLRRTGEAGNTIYF.

This rearrangement joins TRBV29-1 to TRBJ1-5; maybe TRBD1 (5 bases). The CDR3 has 14 residues. V lost 3 bases and J 6 bases, leaving 15 bases between the germline ends. Per germline, CDR1 SQVTM and CDR2 ANQGSEA. The CDR3 loop is CSVEVEGQGQPQHF. The DNA for the CDR3 is TGCAGCGTTGAGGTTGAAGGTCAGGGTCAGCCCCAGCATTTT.

The chain is built from TRBV10-3 and TRBJ1-5; TRBD1 aligns across 7 bases. This CDR3 comprises 14 residues. Germline V gene sequence: CDR1 ENHRY, CDR2 SYGVKD. V was clipped by 2 bases and J by 9 bases; unmatched bases: 7. CDR3 region: CAISEPGQHRPQHF. As DNA, the CDR3 is TGTGCCATCAGTGAGCCGGGACAGCATCGGCCCCAGCATTTT.

This chain uses TRBV10-3 with TRBJ1-6; 9 nucleotides line up with TRBD1. Germline trimming cut 4 bases from V and 11 bases from J; bases unmatched to any gene: 9. CDR3 length equals 15 residues. Germline loops: CDR1 ENHRY, CDR2 SYGVKD. CDR3 in DNA: TGTGCCATCAGTGGGACGGGACAGGGAGGGCCACCCCTCCACTTT. It specifies CAISGTGQGGPPLHF.

This sequence joins TRBV5-1 and TRBJ1-1; D gene ambiguous. The CDR3 is made up of 12 amino acids. Germline loops: CDR1 SGHRS, CDR2 YFSETQ. V lost 0 bases and J 3 bases, leaving 3 bases between the germline ends. CDR3 coding DNA: TGCGCCAGCAGCTTGGCGGACACTGAAGCTTTCTTT. Residues: CASSLADTEAFF.

The chain carries TRBV18 and TRBJ1-3; D is unclear. The V gene's germline CDR1 is KGHSH and CDR2 LQKENI. This CDR3 comprises 14 residues. Trimming removed 6 bases at V and 1 base at J, with 10 bases between. Written as DNA, the CDR3 is TGTGCCAGCTCCCCCCTGGATTCTGGAAACACCATATATTTT. It is translated as CASSPLDSGNTIYF.

The rearrangement joins TRBV28 to TRBJ2-1; D is tentatively TRBD1 or TRBD2 (6 bases each). The CDR3 has 21 residues. CDR1 is MDHEN and CDR2 is SYDVKM in the germline V gene. V lost 2 bases, J lost 3 bases, and 29 bases lay in between. CDR3: CASSLILSRGRTTRDYNEQFF. CDR3 nucleotides: TGTGCCAGCAGTTTAATTTTATCCAGGGGAAGGACTACGAGGGACTACAATGAGCAGTTCTTC. The variable domain in full, completed from reference TRBV28 and TRBJ2-1, reads DVKVTQSSRYLVKRTGEKVFLECVQDMDHENMFWYRQDPGLGLRLIYFSYDVKMKEKGDIPEGYSVSREKKERFSLILESASTNQTSMYLCASSLILSRGRTTRDYNEQFFGPGTRLTVL.

The J gene is TRBJ1-1, the V gene TRBV7-3; 8 nucleotides match TRBD1. The germline gives CDR1 SGHTA, CDR2 FQGTGA. This CDR3 is built from 17 residues. V was pared by 1 base and J by 1 base, with 8 bases of the junction left unmatched. The CDR3 nucleotides read TGTGCCAGCAGCTTAAGGGATACCGGGACAGGGAACACTGAAGCTTTCTTT. It translates to CASSLRDTGTGNTEAFF.

The CDR3 nucleotides are TGTGCCAGCAGCCAACCTACCGGAGCTAACTATGGCTACACCTTC. It specifies CASSQPTGANYGYTF. V usage is TRBV3-1 (or the pseudogene TRBV3-2) and J usage is TRBJ1-2, with D hard to call. The germline gives CDR1 LGHDT, CDR2 YNNKEL (reference sequence). V lost 2 bases and J lost 0, with 10 bases in between. This CDR3 is 15 amino acids long.

The chain has TRBV27 and TRBJ1-2; no reliable D call. The CDR3 is made up of 14 amino acids. V was pared by 5 bases and J by 1 base, with 11 bases between. The germline V gene has CDR1 MNHEY and CDR2 SMNVEV (reference sequence). CDR3 protein: CASSLTRGNYGYTF. CDR3 bases: TGTGCCAGCAGTCTTACCCGGGGTAACTATGGCTACACCTTC.

This chain uses TRBV2 with TRBJ1-1; a possible D gene is TRBD1 (6 bases). This CDR3 region has 11 residues. CDR1 and CDR2 from the germline V gene are SNHLY and FYNNEI. The ends were cut back, 8 bases at V and 8 bases at J, with 12 bases in the middle. The CDR3 DNA follows: TGTGCCAGCGCCCGGACAGAGGAAGCTTTCTTT. It codes for CASARTEEAFF. The whole variable domain, filled in from reference TRBV2 and TRBJ1-1, reads EPEVTQTPSHQVTQMGQEVILRCVPISNHLYFYWYRQILGQKVEFLVSFYNNEISEKSEIFDDQFSVERPDGSNFTLKIRSTKLEDSAMYFCASARTEEAFFGQGTRLTVV.